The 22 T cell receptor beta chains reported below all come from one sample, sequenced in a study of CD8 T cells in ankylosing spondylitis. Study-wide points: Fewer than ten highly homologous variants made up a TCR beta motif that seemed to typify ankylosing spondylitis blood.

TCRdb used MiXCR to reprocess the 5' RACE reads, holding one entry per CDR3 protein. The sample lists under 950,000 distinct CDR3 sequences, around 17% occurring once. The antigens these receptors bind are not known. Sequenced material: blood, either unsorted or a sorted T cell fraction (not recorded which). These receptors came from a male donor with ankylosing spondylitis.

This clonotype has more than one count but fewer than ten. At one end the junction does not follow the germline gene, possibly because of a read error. CDR3 sequence: CASSTRDPRRGGF. The CDR3 DNA is TGTGCCAGCAGCACCCGGGACCCAAGACGGGGAGGGTTC. V usage is TRBV11-2 and J usage is TRBJ2-7, with 7 bases matching TRBD2. Germline loops: CDR1 SGHAT, CDR2 FQNNGV. The CDR3 sequence is 13 residues long. The full variable domain, rest sourced from reference TRBV11-2 and TRBJ2-7, is EAGVAQSPRYKIIEKRQSVAFWCNPISGHATLYWYQQILGQGPKLLIQFQNNGVVDDSQLPKDRFSAERLKGVDSTLKIQPAKLEDSAVYLCASSTRDPRRGGFGPGTRLTVT.

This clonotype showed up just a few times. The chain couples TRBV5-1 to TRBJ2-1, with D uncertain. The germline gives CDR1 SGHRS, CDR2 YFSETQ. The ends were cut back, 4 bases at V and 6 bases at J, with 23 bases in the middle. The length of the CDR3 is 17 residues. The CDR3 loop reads CASSPQKTNFGSNEQFF. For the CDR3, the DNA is TGCGCCAGCAGCCCGCAAAAGACAAACTTCGGCTCCAATGAGCAGTTCTTC.

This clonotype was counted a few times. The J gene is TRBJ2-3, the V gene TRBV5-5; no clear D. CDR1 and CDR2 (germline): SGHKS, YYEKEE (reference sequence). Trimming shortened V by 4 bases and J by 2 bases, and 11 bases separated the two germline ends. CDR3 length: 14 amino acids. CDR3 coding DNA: TGTGCCAGCAGCCCGTTTACCGACACAGATACGCAGTATTTT. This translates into CASSPFTDTDTQYF.

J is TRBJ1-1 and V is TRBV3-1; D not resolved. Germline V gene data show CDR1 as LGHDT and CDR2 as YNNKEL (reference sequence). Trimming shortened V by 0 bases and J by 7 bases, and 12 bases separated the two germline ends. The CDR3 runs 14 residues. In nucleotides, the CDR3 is TGTGCCAGCAGCCAAGACCTGGCAGGCTTTGAAGCTTTCTTT. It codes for CASSQDLAGFEAFF.

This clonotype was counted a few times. The CDR3 DNA follows: TGTGCCATACTAGCGGCTAGCACAGATACGCAGTATTTT. As protein: CAILAASTDTQYF. This rearrangement joins TRBV28 to TRBJ2-3; 8 bases agree with TRBD2. Germline CDR1 is MDHEN and CDR2 is SYDVKM. This CDR3 comprises 13 residues. With 10 bases clipped from V and 0 bases from J, the junction kept 3 bases outside the gene matches.

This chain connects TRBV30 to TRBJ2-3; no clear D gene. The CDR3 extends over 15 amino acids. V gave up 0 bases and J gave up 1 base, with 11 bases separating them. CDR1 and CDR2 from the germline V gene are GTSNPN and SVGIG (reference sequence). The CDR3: CAWSVPELGTDTQYF. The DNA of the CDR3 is TGTGCCTGGAGTGTACCAGAGCTAGGCACAGATACGCAGTATTTT.

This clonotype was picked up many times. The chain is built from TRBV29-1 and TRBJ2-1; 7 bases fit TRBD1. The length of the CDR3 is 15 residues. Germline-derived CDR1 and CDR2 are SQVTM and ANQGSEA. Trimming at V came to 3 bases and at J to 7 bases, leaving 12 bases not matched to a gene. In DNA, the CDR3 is TGCAGCGTTGATCTCTGGGACAGATCATCGAATGAGCAGTTCTTC. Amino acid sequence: CSVDLWDRSSNEQFF.

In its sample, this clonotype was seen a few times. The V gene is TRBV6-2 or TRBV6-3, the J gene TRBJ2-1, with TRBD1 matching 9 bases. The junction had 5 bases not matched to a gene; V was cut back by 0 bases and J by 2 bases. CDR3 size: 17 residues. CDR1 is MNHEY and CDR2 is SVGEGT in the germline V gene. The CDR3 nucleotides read TGTGCCAGCAGTTACTCGGGGGACAGGGCTCCCTACAATGAGCAGTTCTTC. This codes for CASSYSGDRAPYNEQFF.

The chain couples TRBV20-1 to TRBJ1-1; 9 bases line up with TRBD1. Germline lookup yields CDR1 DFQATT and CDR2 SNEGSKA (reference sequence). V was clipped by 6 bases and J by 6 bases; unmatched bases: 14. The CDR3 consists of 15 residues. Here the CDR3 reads CSAWDRADQTSEAFF. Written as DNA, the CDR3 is TGCAGTGCGTGGGACAGGGCCGACCAGACGTCTGAAGCTTTCTTT.

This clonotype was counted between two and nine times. In DNA, the CDR3 is TGTGCCAGCAGCTTAGTGGCTAGCGGGAGTAATGAGCAGTTCTTC. Translated, it gives CASSLVASGSNEQFF. V and J are TRBV7-8 and TRBJ2-1; 10 positions match TRBD2. V was pared by 1 base and J by 7 bases, with 4 bases of the junction left unmatched. The CDR3 is 15 amino acids. CDR1 is SGHVS, CDR2 FQNEAQ, per germline.

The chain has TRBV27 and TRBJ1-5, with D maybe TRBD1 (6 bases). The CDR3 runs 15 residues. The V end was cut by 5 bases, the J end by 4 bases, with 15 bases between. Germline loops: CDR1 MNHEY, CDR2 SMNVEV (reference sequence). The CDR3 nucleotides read TGTGCCAGCAGTCGCGTCGGACAGAAGAATCAGCCCCAGCATTTT. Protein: CASSRVGQKNQPQHF.

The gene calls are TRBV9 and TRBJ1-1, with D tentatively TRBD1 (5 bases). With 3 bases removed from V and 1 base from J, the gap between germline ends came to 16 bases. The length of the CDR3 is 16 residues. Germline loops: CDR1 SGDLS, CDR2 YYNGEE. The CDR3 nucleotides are TGTGCCAGCAGCGCGCGGGGGGGGAATACGAACACTGAAGCTTTCTTT. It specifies CASSARGGNTNTEAFF. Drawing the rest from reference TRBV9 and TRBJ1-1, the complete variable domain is DSGVTQTPKHLITATGQRVTLRCSPRSGDLSVYWYQQSLDQGLQFLIQYYNGEERAKGNILERFSAQQFPDLHSELNLSSLELGDSALYFCASSARGGNTNTEAFFGQGTRLTVV.

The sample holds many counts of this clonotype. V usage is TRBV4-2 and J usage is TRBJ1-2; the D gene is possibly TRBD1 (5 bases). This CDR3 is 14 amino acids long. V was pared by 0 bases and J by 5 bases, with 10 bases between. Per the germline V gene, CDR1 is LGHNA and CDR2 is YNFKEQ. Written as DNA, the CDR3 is TGTGCCAGCAGCCAAGAGACGGAGGGGTATGGCTACACCTTC. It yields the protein CASSQETEGYGYTF.

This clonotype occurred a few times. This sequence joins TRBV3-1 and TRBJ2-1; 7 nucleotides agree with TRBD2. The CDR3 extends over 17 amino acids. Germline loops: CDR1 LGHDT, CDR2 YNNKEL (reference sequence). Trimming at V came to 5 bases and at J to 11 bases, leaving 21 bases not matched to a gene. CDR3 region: CASSFSSVGLLSNKQFF. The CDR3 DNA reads TGTGCCAGCAGCTTCTCGTCCGTGGGACTACTTTCGAATAAGCAGTTCTTC.

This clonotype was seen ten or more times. CDR3 region: CAISDKTGDSSYNEQFF. CDR3 bases: TGTGCCATCAGTGATAAGACAGGAGACAGCTCCTACAATGAGCAGTTCTTC. The chain links TRBV10-3 to TRBJ2-1, with D possibly being TRBD1 (6 bases). This CDR3 comprises 17 residues. V was shortened by 3 bases and J by 0 bases, with 15 bases between the two germline ends. Germline V gene data show CDR1 as ENHRY and CDR2 as SYGVKD.

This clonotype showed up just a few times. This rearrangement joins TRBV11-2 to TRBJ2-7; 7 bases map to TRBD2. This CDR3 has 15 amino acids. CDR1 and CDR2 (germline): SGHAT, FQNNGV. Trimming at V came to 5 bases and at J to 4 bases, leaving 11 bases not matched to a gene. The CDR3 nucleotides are TGTGCCAGCAGCCCGCCGGGGAGGGAGGAGTACGAGCAGTACTTC. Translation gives CASSPPGREEYEQYF.

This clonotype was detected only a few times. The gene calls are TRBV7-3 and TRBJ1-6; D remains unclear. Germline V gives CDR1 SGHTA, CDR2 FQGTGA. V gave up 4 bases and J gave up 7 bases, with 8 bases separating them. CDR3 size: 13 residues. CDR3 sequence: CASSSLRNSPLHF. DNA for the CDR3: TGTGCCAGCAGCTCCCTACGGAATTCACCCCTCCACTTT.

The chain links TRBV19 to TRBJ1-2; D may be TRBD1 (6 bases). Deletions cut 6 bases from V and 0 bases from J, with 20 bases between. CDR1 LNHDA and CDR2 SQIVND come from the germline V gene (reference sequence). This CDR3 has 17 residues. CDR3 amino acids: CASSLRTADGSNYGYTF. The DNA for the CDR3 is TGTGCCAGTAGCCTGCGGACAGCAGACGGCTCTAACTATGGCTACACCTTC. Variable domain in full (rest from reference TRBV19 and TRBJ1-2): DGGITQSPKYLFRKEGQNVTLSCEQNLNHDAMYWYRQDPGQGLRLIYYSQIVNDFQKGDIAEGYSVSREKKESFPLTVTSAQKNPTAFYLCASSLRTADGSNYGYTFGSGTRLTVV.

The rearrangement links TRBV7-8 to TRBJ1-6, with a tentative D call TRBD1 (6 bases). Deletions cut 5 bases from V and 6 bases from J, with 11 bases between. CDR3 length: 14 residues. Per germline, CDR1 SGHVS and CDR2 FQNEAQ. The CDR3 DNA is TGTGCCAGCAGCCCCGGACAGATTAATTCACCCCTCCACTTT. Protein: CASSPGQINSPLHF.

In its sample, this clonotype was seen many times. The CDR3 reads CASSLDRWGNAEAFF. The CDR3 region has the DNA TGTGCCAGCAGCTTAGATCGGTGGGGGAATGCTGAAGCTTTCTTT. This chain connects TRBV7-9 to TRBJ1-1, with a tentative D call TRBD1 (5 bases). The germline CDR1 and CDR2 sequences are SEHNR and FQNEAQ (reference sequence). The CDR3 length is 15 residues. Trimming removed 1 base at V and 6 bases at J, with 15 bases between.

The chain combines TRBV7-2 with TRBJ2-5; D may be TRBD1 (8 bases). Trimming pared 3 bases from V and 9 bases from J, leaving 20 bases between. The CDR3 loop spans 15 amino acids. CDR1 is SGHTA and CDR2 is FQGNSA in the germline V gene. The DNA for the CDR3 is TGTGCCAGCAGCTTTCTCCCTGGACAGGGAGGGTCCCAGTACTTC. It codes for CASSFLPGQGGSQYF. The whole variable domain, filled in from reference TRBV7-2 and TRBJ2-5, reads GAGVSQSPSNKVTEKGKDVELRCDPISGHTALYWYRQSLGQGLEFLIYFQGNSAPDKSGLPSDRFSAERTGGSVSTLTIQRTQQEDSAVYLCASSFLPGQGGSQYFGPGTRLLVL.

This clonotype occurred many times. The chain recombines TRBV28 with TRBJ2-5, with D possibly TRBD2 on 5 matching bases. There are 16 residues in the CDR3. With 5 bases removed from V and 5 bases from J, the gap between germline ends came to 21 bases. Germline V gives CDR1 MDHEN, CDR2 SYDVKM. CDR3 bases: TGTGCCAGCAGTCTTGATATTGGACTCACCTGGGAGACCCAGTACTTC. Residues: CASSLDIGLTWETQYF.